This TCR beta chain was sequenced during a study of CD8 T cells in ankylosing spondylitis. Study-level findings and limits: The study looked at matched synovial fluid samples from ankylosing spondylitis patients. Disease-linked clones were reported to be significantly enriched there. Blood from ankylosing spondylitis patients appeared to carry a characteristic eight-variant TCR beta motif.

TCR beta libraries were made by quantitative 5'-RACE with molecular barcodes. TCRdb ran MiXCR on the 5' RACE reads and lists one entry per CDR3 protein. The table includes 210,000 or so distinct CDR3 sequences, around a quarter detected once. CDR1 DFQATT and CDR2 SNEGSKA come from the germline V gene (reference sequence). The CDR3 runs 14 residues. V dropped 1 base and J dropped 10; count of bases not matched to a gene: 10. This clonotype was picked up many times. The antigen remains unidentified. This sequence joins TRBV20-1 and TRBJ2-1; TRBD2 matches 7 bases. The clonotype was recovered from a male donor with ankylosing spondylitis or in good health (not recorded which). Sequencing was done on a sample of blood, either unsorted or a sorted T cell fraction (not recorded which). This CDR3 reads CSARVSLAHTEQFF. In DNA form, the CDR3 reads TGCAGTGCTAGAGTGTCACTAGCGCATACCGAGCAGTTCTTC.